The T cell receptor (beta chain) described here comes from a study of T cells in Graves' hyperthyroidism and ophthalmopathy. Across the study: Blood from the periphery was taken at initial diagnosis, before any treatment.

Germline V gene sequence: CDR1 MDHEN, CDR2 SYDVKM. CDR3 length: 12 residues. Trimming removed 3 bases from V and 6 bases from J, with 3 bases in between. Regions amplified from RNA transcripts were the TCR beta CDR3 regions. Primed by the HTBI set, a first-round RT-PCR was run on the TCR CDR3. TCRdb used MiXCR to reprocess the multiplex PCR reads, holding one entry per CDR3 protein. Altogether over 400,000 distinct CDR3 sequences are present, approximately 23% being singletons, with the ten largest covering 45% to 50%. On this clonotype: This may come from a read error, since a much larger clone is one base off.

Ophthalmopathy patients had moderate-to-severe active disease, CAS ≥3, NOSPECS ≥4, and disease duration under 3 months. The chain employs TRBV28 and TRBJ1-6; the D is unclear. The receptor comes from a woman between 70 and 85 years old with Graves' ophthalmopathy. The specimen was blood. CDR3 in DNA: TGTGCCAGCAGTTTCAGTAATTCACCCCTCCACTTT. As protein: CASSFSNSPLHF.